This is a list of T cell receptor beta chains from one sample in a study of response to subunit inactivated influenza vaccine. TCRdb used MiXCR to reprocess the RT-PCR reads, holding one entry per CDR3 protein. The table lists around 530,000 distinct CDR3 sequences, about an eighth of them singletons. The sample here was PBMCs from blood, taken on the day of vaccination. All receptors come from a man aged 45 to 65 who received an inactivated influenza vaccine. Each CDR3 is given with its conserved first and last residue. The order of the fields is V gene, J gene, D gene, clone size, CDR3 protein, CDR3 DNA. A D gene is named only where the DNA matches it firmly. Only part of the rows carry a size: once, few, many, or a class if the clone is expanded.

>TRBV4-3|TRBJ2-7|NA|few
CASSQGPGLEQYF
TGCGCCAGCAGCCAAGGTCCGGGACTCGAGCAGTACTTC
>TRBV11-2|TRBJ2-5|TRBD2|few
CASSPGGTARLIQETQYF
TGTGCCAGCAGCCCCGGGGGGACGGCCAGGCTGATCCAAGAGACCCAGTACTTC
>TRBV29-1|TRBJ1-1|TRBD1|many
CSVGWRQGGPRSEAFF
TGCAGCGTTGGGTGGAGACAGGGAGGCCCCCGGTCTGAAGCTTTCTTT
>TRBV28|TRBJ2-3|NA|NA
CASSRFLTDTQYF
TGTGCCAGCAGTCGCTTTCTCACAGATACGCAGTATTTT
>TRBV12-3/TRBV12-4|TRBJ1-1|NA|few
CASSFLGEREAFF
TGTGCCAGCAGTTTTCTAGGAGAGAGGGAAGCTTTCTTT
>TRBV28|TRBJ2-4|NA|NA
CASSGARGYDKNIQYF
TGTGCCAGCAGTGGGGCCCGGGGCTATGACAAAAACATTCAGTACTTC
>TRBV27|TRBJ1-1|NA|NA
CASSLAGLRGDTEAFF
TGTGCCAGCAGTTTAGCCGGATTACGGGGAGACACTGAAGCTTTCTTT
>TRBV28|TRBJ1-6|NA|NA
CASSLATASSYNSPLHF
TGTGCCAGCAGTTTGGCGACGGCTAGCTCCTATAATTCACCCCTCCACTTT
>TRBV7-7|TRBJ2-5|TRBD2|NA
CASSAVGGRETQYF
TGTGCCAGCAGCGCGGTGGGAGGGCGAGAGACCCAGTACTTC
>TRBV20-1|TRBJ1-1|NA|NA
CSARSTVNTEAFF
TGCAGTGCTAGATCTACAGTGAACACTGAAGCTTTCTTT
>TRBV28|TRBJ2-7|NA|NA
CASSLLNSYEQYF
TGTGCCAGCAGTTTACTTAACTCCTACGAGCAGTACTTC
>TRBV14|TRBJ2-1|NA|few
CASSRGVLRQFF
TGTGCCAGCAGCCGGGGGGTCCTTAGGCAGTTCTTC
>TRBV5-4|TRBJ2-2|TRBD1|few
CASSLEGQGARELFF
TGTGCCAGCAGCTTGGAGGGACAGGGGGCCCGGGAGCTGTTTTTT
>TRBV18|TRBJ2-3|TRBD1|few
CASSLGTADTDTQYF
TGTGCCAGCTCACTGGGGACAGCCGACACAGATACGCAGTATTTT
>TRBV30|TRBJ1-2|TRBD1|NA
CAWSVRDRVRGYTF
TGTGCCTGGAGTGTACGGGACAGGGTCCGAGGCTACACCTTC
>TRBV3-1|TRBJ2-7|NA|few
CASTPRGGQEQYF
TGTGCCAGCACCCCCCGTGGGGGGCAAGAGCAGTACTTC
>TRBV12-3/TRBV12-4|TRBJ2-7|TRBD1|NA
CASSLTGVDYEQYF
TGTGCCAGCAGTCTGACAGGGGTTGACTACGAGCAGTACTTC
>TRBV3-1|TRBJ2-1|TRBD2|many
CASSQDPSGRIYNEQFF
TGTGCCAGCAGCCAAGATCCTAGCGGGAGAATCTACAATGAGCAGTTCTTC
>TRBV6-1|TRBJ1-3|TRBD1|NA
CASSVEDRAGNTIYF
TGTGCCAGCAGTGTCGAGGACAGGGCTGGAAACACCATATATTTT
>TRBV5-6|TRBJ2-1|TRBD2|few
CASTWGLAGGVYNEQFF
TGTGCCAGCACCTGGGGACTAGCGGGAGGGGTCTACAATGAGCAGTTCTTC
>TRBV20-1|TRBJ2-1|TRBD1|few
CSGQGSYNEQFF
TGCAGTGGACAGGGTTCCTACAATGAGCAGTTCTTC
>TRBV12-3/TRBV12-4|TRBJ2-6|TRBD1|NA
CASSRTGGVNGANVLTF
TGTGCCAGCAGCCGGACAGGGGGCGTGAACGGGGCCAACGTCCTGACTTTC
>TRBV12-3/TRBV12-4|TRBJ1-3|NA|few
CASSSGGFRNTIYF
TGTGCCAGCAGCTCCGGAGGATTTAGAAACACCATATATTTT
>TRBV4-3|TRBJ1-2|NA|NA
CASSQLSQTGGYTF
TGCGCCAGCAGCCAACTCTCTCAGACAGGCGGCTACACCTTC
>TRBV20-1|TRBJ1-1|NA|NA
CSARDMGRANTEAFF
TGCAGTGCTAGAGATATGGGCAGGGCGAACACTGAAGCTTTCTTT
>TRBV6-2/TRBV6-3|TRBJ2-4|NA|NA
CASSEYGRRVVANIQYF
TGTGCCAGCAGCGAATATGGACGCAGGGTCGTTGCAAACATTCAGTACTTC
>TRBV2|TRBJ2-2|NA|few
CASSNAIGGTGELFF
TGTGCCAGCAGTAACGCTATCGGAGGCACCGGGGAGCTGTTTTTT
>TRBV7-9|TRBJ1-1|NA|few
CASRSTAGGRSTEAFF
TGTGCCAGCAGATCCACGGCGGGGGGGCGGAGTACTGAAGCTTTCTTT
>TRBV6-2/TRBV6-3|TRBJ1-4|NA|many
CASRDPNEKLFF
TGTGCCAGCAGGGACCCGAATGAAAAACTGTTTTTT